The 18 T cell receptor beta chains below come from one sample, sequenced in a study of cytomegalovirus exposure and HLA in healthy donors. The PCR ran on 60 Vbeta and 13 Jbeta primers. Produced via immunoSEQ multiplex PCR; TCRdb's table is partial and in-frame only. The table has 110,000 to 150,000 clones, around 10% seen once. Material: PBMCs. The receptor set was obtained from a male donor in good health and CMV-seronegative.

This clone has only a few counts. The V gene is TRBV19, the J gene TRBJ1-5, with a tentative D call TRBD1 (5 bases). This CDR3 region has 16 residues. Germline CDR1 LNHDA, CDR2 SQIVND (reference sequence). V lost 3 bases and J lost 0, with 12 bases in between. The CDR3 loop is CASSMIGGDSNQPQHF. The CDR3 nucleotides are TGTGCCAGTAGTATGATCGGGGGGGATAGCAATCAGCCCCAGCATTTT.

This clone has just a few counts. The chain has TRBV9 and TRBJ2-1; weak D call: TRBD2 (6 bases). The germline V gene has CDR1 SGDLS and CDR2 YYNGEE. The V gene lost 1 base and the J gene lost 2 bases, with 16 bases spanning the gap. The CDR3 runs 17 residues. CDR3 sequence reads: CASSVSPLSGTYNEQFF. Here the CDR3 DNA reads TGTGCCAGCAGCGTATCTCCACTTAGCGGAACCTACAATGAGCAGTTCTTC.

To note about this clone: One end of the junction does not line up with germline, which may come from a read error. The V gene is TRBV30, the J gene TRBJ1-5, with a tentative D call TRBD1 (6 bases). Germline loops: CDR1 GTSNPN, CDR2 SVGIG (reference sequence). The CDR3 is made up of 15 amino acids. CDR3 loop: CAWSVPGAGNRPQHF. CDR3 sequence (DNA): TGTGCCTGGAGTGTACCAGGGGCCGGCAATCGGCCCCAGCATTTT.

Points on this clone: One junction end does not reproduce the germline sequence, and a read error may be involved. The J gene is TRBJ1-2, the V gene TRBV25-1, with D possibly being TRBD1 (5 bases). CDR3 length equals 16 residues. Germline CDR1 MGHDK, CDR2 SYGVNS. The CDR3 loop reads CASSQYGVQASYGYTF. For the CDR3, the DNA is TGTGCCAGCAGTCAATACGGAGTACAGGCTTCCTATGGCTACACCTTC.

This clone was found a few times. V and J are TRBV7-9 and TRBJ2-2; D is unresolved. The germline V and J ends were trimmed by 5 bases and 6 bases, with 7 bases remaining between them. Germline-derived CDR1 and CDR2 are SEHNR and FQNEAQ (reference sequence). The CDR3 totals 12 residues. DNA for the CDR3: TGTGCCAGCAGCACGACACCCGGGGAGCTGTTTTTT. Amino acid sequence: CASSTTPGELFF.

J is TRBJ2-3 and V is TRBV15, with TRBD1 matching over 10 bases. J gave up 5 bases and V 4 bases, and 3 bases lay outside the gene matches. CDR1 LNHNV and CDR2 YYDKDF come from the germline V gene (reference sequence). This CDR3 is 14 amino acids long. CDR3 residues: CATSTGTGEDTQYF. The CDR3 coding sequence is TGTGCCACCAGCACCGGGACAGGGGAAGATACGCAGTATTTT. Supplemented by reference TRBV15 and TRBJ2-3, the full variable domain reads DAMVIQNPRYQVTQFGKPVTLSCSQTLNHNVMYWYQQKSSQAPKLLFHYYDKDFNNEADTPDNFQSRRPNTSFCFLDIRSPGLGDTAMYLCATSTGTGEDTQYFGPGTRLTVL.

The chain links TRBV4-1 to TRBJ1-1; 9 nucleotides match TRBD1. After removal of 2 bases from V and 5 bases from J, the junction contained 9 bases not matched to a gene. CDR3 size: 16 residues. Germline V lookup: CDR1 MGHRA, CDR2 YSYEKL. The CDR3 is CASSQMGQGGGTEAFF. Here the CDR3 DNA reads TGCGCCAGCAGCCAAATGGGACAGGGCGGGGGGACTGAAGCTTTCTTT.

This clone was detected a few times. The chain couples TRBV28 to TRBJ2-7, with a possible D match to TRBD2 (6 bases). Germline V gene lookup returns CDR1 MDHEN and CDR2 SYDVKM. Trimming took off 3 bases at V and 7 bases at J, with 13 bases between the two ends. The CDR3 length is 13 residues. CDR3: CASSFPTSWEQYF. The CDR3 bases are TGTGCCAGCAGTTTTCCGACTAGTTGGGAGCAGTACTTC.

This clone has only a few counts. The CDR3, as DNA: TGTGCCAGCAGCCTTCAGGGGGCTCCGAACACCGGGGAGCTGTTTTTT. Protein product: CASSLQGAPNTGELFF. The chain joins TRBV9 to TRBJ2-2; TRBD1 aligns across 8 bases. Germline CDR1 reads SGDLS; CDR2 reads YYNGEE. This CDR3 has 16 residues. The J segment lost 0 bases and the V segment lost 4 bases, leaving 5 bases of the junction unmatched.

This clone was picked up a small number of times. The rearrangement joins TRBV29-1 to TRBJ2-7; weak D call: TRBD1 (6 bases). The CDR3 covers 10 residues. The V and J ends lost 3 bases and 12 bases respectively, with 12 bases between them. Germline V gene data show CDR1 as SQVTM and CDR2 as ANQGSEA. Here the CDR3 reads CSVELGARYF. For the CDR3, the DNA is TGCAGCGTTGAGTTGGGGGCACGGTACTTC.

V and J are TRBV27 and TRBJ1-1; 7 bases fit TRBD1. Trimming removed 4 bases from V and 1 base from J; junction bases left unmatched: 3. The CDR3 is 14 amino acids. The germline V gene encodes CDR1 MNHEY and CDR2 SMNVEV (reference sequence). CDR3 in amino acids: CASSWSGGNTEAFF. CDR3 in DNA: TGTGCCAGCAGTTGGTCAGGGGGGAACACTGAAGCTTTCTTT.

A few counts support this clone. The gene calls are TRBV19 and TRBJ1-5; D is possibly TRBD1 (6 bases). V was cut by 2 bases and J by 2 bases, with 13 bases left in between. The CDR3 extends over 16 amino acids. Germline V lookup: CDR1 LNHDA, CDR2 SQIVND (reference sequence). CDR3 in DNA: TGTGCCAGTAGTATAAGGGGGGGCGACGGCAATCAGCCCCAGCATTTT. Protein: CASSIRGGDGNQPQHF.

This clone was found a few times. The chain employs TRBV19 and TRBJ1-6, with 8 bases identical to TRBD1. CDR1 is LNHDA, CDR2 SQIVND, per germline (reference sequence). V gave up 5 bases and J gave up 5 bases; unmatched junction bases: 8. CDR3 length equals 16 residues. CDR3 region: CASSPQDRGNNSPLHF. The CDR3 nucleotides read TGTGCCAGTAGTCCACAAGACAGGGGCAATAATTCACCCCTCCACTTT.

This clone was found a few times. The chain couples TRBV6-1 to TRBJ1-5, with 7 positions matching TRBD1. The CDR3 is 16 residues long. Trimming at V came to 1 base and at J to 0 bases, leaving 3 bases not matched to a gene. Germline CDR1 MNHNS, CDR2 SASEGT. Here the CDR3 DNA reads TGTGCCAGCAGTGAAGTCAGGGGGAATAGCAATCAGCCCCAGCATTTT. This encodes CASSEVRGNSNQPQHF.

The chain has TRBV4-1 and TRBJ2-1; the match to TRBD2 covers 10 bases. From germline, CDR1 is MGHRA and CDR2 YSYEKL. V lost 0 bases and J lost 3; bases outside the gene matches: 14. There are 20 residues in the CDR3. Written as DNA, the CDR3 is TGCGCCAGCAGCCAAGAGGGTATCGCAGCGGGAGGGCCTCTCTACAATGAGCAGTTCTTC. The encoded protein is CASSQEGIAAGGPLYNEQFF.

The J gene is TRBJ1-5, the V gene TRBV6-1; TRBD1 matches at 7 bases. J was trimmed by 7 bases and V by 7 bases; bases with no gene match: 10. This CDR3 contains 14 residues. Germline V gene data show CDR1 as MNHNS and CDR2 as SASEGT. This CDR3 reads CASTPGQFGQPQHF. The CDR3 DNA sequence: TGTGCCAGCACTCCGGGACAGTTCGGGCAGCCCCAGCATTTT.

This rearrangement joins TRBV28 to TRBJ2-2, with TRBD2 matching 8 bases. The CDR3 extends over 15 amino acids. Per germline, CDR1 MDHEN and CDR2 SYDVKM. Trimming removed 5 bases from V and 7 bases from J; junction bases left unmatched: 9. CDR3: CASSPGLGLGGELFF. The CDR3 nucleotides are TGTGCCAGCAGTCCGGGACTAGGGCTCGGCGGGGAGCTGTTTTTT.

CDR3 DNA: TGTGCCAGCAGCCTTGGGACAGGGGTGAACACTGAAGCTTTCTTT. Protein sequence: CASSLGTGVNTEAFF. The rearrangement joins TRBV27 to TRBJ1-1; 10 positions match TRBD1. Trimming removed 6 bases from V and 0 bases from J; junction bases left unmatched: 4. Germline V gene data show CDR1 as MNHEY and CDR2 as SMNVEV (reference sequence). This CDR3 has 15 amino acids.